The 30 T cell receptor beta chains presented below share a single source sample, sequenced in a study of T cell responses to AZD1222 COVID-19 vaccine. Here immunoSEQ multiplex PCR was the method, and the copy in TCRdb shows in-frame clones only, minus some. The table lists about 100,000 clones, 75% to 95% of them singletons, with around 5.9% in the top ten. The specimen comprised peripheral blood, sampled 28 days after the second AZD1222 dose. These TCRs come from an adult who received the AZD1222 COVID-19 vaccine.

The CDR3: CASSLTGTGNTEAFF. CDR3 nucleotide sequence: TGCGCCAGCAGCTTAACCGGGACAGGGAACACTGAAGCTTTCTTT. The V and J genes are TRBV5-1 and TRBJ1-1, with 8 bases that match TRBD1. The CDR3 consists of 15 residues. Trimming at V came to 2 bases and at J to 1 base, leaving 4 bases not matched to a gene. Germline CDR1 reads SGHRS; CDR2 reads YFSETQ.

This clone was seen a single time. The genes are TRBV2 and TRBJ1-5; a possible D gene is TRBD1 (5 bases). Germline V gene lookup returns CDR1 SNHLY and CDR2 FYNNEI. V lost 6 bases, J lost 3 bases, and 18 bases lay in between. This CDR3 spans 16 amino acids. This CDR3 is CASRDMSQGDNQPQHF. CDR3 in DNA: TGTGCCAGCAGAGACATGAGTCAGGGCGACAATCAGCCCCAGCATTTT.

Here the CDR3 DNA reads TGTGCCAGCAGCCAAGGGACAGGGAGAGGCTACACCTTC. Translating it yields CASSQGTGRGYTF. V is TRBV3-1 (or the pseudogene TRBV3-2) and J is TRBJ1-2, with 8 bases that match TRBD1. The trim removed 1 base at V and 8 bases at J, leaving 3 bases unmatched. This CDR3 has 13 amino acids. Germline CDR1 and CDR2: LGHDT and YNNKEL (reference sequence).

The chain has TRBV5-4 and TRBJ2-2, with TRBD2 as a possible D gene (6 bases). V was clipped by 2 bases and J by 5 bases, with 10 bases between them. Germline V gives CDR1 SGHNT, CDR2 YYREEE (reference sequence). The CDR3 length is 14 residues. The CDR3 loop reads CASSFGTDTGELFF. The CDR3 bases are TGTGCCAGCAGCTTCGGGACTGATACCGGGGAGCTGTTTTTT. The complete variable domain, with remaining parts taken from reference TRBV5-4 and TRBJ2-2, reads ETGVTQSPTHLIKTRGQQVTLRCSSQSGHNTVSWYQQALGQGPQFIFQYYREEENGRGNFPPRFSGLQFPNYSSELNVNALELDDSALYLCASSFGTDTGELFFGEGSRLTVL.

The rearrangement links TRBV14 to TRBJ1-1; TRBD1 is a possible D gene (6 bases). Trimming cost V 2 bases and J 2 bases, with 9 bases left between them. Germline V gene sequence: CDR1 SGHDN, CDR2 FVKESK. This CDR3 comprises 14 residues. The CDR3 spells CASSQQGINTEAFF. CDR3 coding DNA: TGTGCCAGCAGCCAACAGGGGATAAACACTGAAGCTTTCTTT.

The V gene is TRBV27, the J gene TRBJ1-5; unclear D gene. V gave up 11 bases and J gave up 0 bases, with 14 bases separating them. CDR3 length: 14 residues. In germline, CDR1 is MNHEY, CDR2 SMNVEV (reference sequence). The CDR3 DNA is TGTGCCGAAGTGGCAGTTCATAGCAATCAGCCCCAGCATTTT. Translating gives CAEVAVHSNQPQHF.

The CDR3 DNA follows: TGTGCCAGCAGACCAGGGGGATCCAAAAGCTCCTACGAGCAGTACTTC. As protein: CASRPGGSKSSYEQYF. The chain employs TRBV27 and TRBJ2-7; 7 bases match TRBD1. CDR1 and CDR2 (germline): MNHEY, SMNVEV (reference sequence). V shed 6 bases, J shed 0 bases, and the junction held 11 bases outside the gene matches. The CDR3 length is 16 residues.

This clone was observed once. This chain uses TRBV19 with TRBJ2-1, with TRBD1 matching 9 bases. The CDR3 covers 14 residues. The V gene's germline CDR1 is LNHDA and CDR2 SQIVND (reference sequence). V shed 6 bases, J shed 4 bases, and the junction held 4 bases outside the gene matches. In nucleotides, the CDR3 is TGTGCCAGTAGACCCGGGACAGGGTACAATGAGCAGTTCTTC. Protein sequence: CASRPGTGYNEQFF.

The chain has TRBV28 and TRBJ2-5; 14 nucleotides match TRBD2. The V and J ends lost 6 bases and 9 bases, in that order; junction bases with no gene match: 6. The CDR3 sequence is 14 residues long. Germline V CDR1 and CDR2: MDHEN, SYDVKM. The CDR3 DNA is TGTGCCAGCAGGCAGACTAGCGGGGGGGCGGCCCAGTACTTC. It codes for CASRQTSGGAAQYF.

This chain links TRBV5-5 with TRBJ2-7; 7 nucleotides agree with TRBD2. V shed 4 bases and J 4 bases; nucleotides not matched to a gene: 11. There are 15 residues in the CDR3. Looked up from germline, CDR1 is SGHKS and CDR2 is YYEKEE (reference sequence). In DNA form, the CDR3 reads TGTGCCAGCAGCAACCCCGGGACGGGAGGATACGAGCAGTACTTC. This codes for CASSNPGTGGYEQYF.

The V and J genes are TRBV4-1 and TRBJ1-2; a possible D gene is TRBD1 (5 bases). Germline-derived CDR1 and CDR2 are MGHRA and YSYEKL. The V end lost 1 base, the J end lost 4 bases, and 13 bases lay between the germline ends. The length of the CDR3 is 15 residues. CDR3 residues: CASSQAPSGGYGYTF. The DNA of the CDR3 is TGCGCCAGCAGCCAAGCCCCGTCCGGGGGCTATGGCTACACCTTC.

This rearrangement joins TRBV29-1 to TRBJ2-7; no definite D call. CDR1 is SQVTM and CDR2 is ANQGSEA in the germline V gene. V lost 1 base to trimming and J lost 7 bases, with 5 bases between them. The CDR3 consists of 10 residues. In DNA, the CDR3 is TGCAGCGTTGAAGTGAATGAGCAGTACTTC. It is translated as CSVEVNEQYF.

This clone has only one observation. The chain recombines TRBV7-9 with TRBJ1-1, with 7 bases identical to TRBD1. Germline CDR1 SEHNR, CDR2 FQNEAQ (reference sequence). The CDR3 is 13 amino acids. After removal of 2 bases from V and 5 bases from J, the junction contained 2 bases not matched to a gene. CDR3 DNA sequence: TGTGCCAGCAGCTTAACAGGGGAAACTGAAGCTTTCTTT. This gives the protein CASSLTGETEAFF.

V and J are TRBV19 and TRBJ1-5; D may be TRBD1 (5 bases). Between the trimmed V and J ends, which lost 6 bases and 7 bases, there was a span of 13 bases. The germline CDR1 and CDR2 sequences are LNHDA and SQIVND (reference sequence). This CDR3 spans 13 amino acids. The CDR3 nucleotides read TGTGCCAGTAGCCGGGACCCCCGGCAGCCCCAGCATTTT. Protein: CASSRDPRQPQHF. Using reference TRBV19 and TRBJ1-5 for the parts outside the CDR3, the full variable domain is DGGITQSPKYLFRKEGQNVTLSCEQNLNHDAMYWYRQDPGQGLRLIYYSQIVNDFQKGDIAEGYSVSREKKESFPLTVTSAQKNPTAFYLCASSRDPRQPQHFGDGTRLSIL.

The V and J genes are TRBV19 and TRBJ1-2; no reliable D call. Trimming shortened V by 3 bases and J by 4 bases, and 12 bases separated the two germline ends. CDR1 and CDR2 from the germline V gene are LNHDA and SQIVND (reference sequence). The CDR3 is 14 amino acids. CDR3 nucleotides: TGTGCCAGTAGTATCATCGGAACTGGCTATGGCTACACCTTC. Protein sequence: CASSIIGTGYGYTF.

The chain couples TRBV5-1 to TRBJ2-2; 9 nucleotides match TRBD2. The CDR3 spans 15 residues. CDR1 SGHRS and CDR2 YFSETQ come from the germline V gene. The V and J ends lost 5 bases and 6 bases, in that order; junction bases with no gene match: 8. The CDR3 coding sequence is TGCGCCAGCAGTCAGGGACTAGCACGGGCCGGGGAGCTGTTTTTT. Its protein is CASSQGLARAGELFF.

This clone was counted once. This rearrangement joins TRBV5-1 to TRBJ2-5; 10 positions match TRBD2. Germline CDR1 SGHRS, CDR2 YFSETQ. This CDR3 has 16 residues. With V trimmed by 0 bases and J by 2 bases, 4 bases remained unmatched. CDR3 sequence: CASSLGLAGAQETQYF. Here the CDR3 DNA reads TGCGCCAGCAGCTTGGGTCTAGCGGGGGCTCAAGAGACCCAGTACTTC.

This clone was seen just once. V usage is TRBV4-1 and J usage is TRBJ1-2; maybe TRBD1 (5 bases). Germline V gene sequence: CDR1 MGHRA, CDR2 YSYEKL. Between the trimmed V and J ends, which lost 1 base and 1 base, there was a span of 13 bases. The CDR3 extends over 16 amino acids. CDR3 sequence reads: CASSQGRAGDNYGYTF. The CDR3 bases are TGCGCCAGCAGCCAAGGCCGGGCGGGGGATAACTATGGCTACACCTTC.

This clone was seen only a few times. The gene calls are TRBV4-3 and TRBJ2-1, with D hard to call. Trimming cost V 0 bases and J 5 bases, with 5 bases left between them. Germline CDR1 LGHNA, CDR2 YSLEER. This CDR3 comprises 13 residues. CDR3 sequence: CASSQELDNEQFF. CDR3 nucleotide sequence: TGCGCCAGCAGCCAAGAATTAGACAATGAGCAGTTCTTC.

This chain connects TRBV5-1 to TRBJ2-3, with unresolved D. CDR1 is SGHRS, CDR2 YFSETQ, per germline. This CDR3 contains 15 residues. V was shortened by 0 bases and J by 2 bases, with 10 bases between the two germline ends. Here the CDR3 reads CASSLEGSYTDTQYF. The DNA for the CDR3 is TGCGCCAGCAGCTTGGAGGGCAGTTACACAGATACGCAGTATTTT.

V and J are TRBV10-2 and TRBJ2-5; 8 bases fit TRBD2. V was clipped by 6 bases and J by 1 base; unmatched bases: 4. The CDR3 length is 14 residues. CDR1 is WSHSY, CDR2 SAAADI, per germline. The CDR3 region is CASSRTSSQETQYF. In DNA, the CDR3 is TGCGCCAGCAGCCGGACTAGCAGCCAAGAGACCCAGTACTTC.

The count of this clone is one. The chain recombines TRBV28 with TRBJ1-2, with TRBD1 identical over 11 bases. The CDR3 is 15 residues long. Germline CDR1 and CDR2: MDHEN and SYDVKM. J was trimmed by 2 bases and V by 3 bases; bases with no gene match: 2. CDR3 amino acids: CASSFGTGGNYGYTF. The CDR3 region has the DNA TGTGCCAGCAGTTTTGGGACAGGGGGGAACTATGGCTACACCTTC.

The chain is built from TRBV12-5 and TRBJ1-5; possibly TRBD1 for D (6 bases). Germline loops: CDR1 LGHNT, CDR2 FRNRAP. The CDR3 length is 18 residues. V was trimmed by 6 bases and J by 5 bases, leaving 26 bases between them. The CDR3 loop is CASGPFGQRVDRDQPQHF. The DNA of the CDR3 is TGTGCTAGTGGACCCTTCGGACAGAGAGTGGACCGGGATCAGCCCCAGCATTTT.

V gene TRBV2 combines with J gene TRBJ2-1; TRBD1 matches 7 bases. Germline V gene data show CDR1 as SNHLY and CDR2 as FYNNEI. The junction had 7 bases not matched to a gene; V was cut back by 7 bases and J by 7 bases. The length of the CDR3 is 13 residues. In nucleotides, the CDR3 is TGTGCCAGCAAATACGAGACAGGGAATGAGCAGTTCTTC. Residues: CASKYETGNEQFF.

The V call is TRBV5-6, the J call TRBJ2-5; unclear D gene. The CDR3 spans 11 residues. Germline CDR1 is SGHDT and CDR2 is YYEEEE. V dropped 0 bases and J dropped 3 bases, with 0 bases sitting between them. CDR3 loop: CASSLEETQYF. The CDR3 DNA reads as TGTGCCAGCAGCTTGGAAGAGACCCAGTACTTC.

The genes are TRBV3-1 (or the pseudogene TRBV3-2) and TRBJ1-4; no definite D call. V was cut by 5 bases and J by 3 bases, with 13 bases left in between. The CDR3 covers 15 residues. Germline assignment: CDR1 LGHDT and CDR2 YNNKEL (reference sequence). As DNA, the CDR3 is TGTGCCAGCAGCTTAACCCAGGTCTCTAATGAAAAACTGTTTTTT. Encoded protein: CASSLTQVSNEKLFF.

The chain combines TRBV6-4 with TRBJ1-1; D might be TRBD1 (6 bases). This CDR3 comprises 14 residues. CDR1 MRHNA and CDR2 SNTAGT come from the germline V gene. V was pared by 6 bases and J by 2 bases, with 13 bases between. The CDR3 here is CASRTTGANTEAFF. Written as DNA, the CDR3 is TGTGCCAGCAGGACGACAGGAGCTAACACTGAAGCTTTCTTT.

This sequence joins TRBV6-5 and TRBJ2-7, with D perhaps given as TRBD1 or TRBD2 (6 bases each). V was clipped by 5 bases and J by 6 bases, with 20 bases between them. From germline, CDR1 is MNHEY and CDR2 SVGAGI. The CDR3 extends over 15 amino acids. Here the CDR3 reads CASSTPAEGGAEQYF. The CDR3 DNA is TGTGCCAGCAGTACTCCAGCGGAGGGGGGAGCCGAGCAGTACTTC.

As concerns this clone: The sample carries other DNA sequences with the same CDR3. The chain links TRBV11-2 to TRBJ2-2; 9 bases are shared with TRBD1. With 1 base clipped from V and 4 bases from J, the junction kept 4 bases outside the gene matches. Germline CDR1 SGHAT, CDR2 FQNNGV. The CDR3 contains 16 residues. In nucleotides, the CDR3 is TGTGCCAGCAGCTTAGGGGGACAGGGACCCACCGGGGAGCTGTTTTTT. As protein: CASSLGGQGPTGELFF.

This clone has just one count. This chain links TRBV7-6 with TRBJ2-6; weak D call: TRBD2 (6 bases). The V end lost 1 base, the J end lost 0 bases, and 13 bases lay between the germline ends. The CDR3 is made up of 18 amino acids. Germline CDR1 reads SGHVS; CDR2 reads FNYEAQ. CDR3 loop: CASSLDPSGSSGANVLTF. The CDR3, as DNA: TGTGCCAGCAGCTTAGATCCATCCGGGAGCTCTGGGGCCAACGTCCTGACTTTC.